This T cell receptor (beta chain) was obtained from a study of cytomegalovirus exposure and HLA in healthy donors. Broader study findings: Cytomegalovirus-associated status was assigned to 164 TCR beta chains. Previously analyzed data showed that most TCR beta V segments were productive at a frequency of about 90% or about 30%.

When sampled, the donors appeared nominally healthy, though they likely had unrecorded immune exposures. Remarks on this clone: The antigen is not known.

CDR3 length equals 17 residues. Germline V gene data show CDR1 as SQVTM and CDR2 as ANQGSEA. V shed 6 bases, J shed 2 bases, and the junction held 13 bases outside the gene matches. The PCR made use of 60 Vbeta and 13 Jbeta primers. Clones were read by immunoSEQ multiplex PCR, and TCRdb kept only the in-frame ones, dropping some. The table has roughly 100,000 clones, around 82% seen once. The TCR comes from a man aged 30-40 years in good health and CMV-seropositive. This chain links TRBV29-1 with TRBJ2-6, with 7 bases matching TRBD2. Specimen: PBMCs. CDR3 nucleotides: TGCAGCGTCCAGTGGACCGGGAGGCCCCCTGGGGCCAACGTCCTGACTTTC. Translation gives CSVQWTGRPPGANVLTF.